Presented here are 20 T cell receptor beta chains from one specimen sequenced in a study of memory CD4+ T cells and cytomegalovirus serostatus. Single viable CD3+CD4+CD8-CD45RO+ cells were sorted as the memory CD4+ T cells. The repertoire was sequenced with immunoSEQ multiplex PCR; TCRdb's copy has only in-frame clones and lacks some. The repertoire holds about 50,000 clones, with approximately 78% as singletons. The sample consisted of memory CD4+ T cells from blood. Receptors originate from an adult in good health and CMV-seronegative.

Judged by abundance, this clone is medium-sized (0.01 to 0.1%). This chain's CDR3 is CASSSPPEPQHF. The CDR3 DNA reads as TGTGCCAGCAGTTCCCCGCCTGAGCCCCAGCATTTT. This chain connects TRBV2 to TRBJ1-5; D gene uncertain. V gave up 5 bases and J gave up 8 bases, with 10 bases separating them. Germline V gene sequence: CDR1 SNHLY, CDR2 FYNNEI. The CDR3 extends over 12 amino acids.

V gene TRBV5-1 combines with J gene TRBJ2-7; D might be TRBD2 (5 bases). This CDR3 comprises 14 residues. Germline V gene sequence: CDR1 SGHRS, CDR2 YFSETQ. The V and J ends lost 0 bases and 3 bases respectively, with 10 bases between them. The CDR3 is CASSLGEFRYEQYF. The CDR3, as DNA: TGCGCCAGCAGCTTGGGGGAGTTTCGCTACGAGCAGTACTTC.

The V call is TRBV14, the J call TRBJ2-5; D is ambiguous. The CDR3 covers 11 residues. Trimming cost V 4 bases and J 9 bases, with 9 bases left between them. The germline gives CDR1 SGHDN, CDR2 FVKESK. CDR3 coding DNA: TGTGCCAGCAGCCTTGGTAGAGCCCAGTACTTC. Translated: CASSLGRAQYF.

V is TRBV13 and J is TRBJ2-3; 12 nucleotides align to TRBD1. CDR3 length equals 16 residues. Germline CDR1 and CDR2: PRHDT and FYEKMQ (reference sequence). J was trimmed by 3 bases and V by 5 bases; bases with no gene match: 6. CDR3 in DNA: TGTGCCAGCAGCAACCGGGACAGGGGGCTGACAGATACGCAGTATTTT. Translating gives CASSNRDRGLTDTQYF.

The V and J genes are TRBV19 and TRBJ2-6, with D possibly being TRBD1 or TRBD2 (5 bases each). Germline V gives CDR1 LNHDA, CDR2 SQIVND (reference sequence). The CDR3 is 16 residues long. The V and J ends lost 11 bases and 5 bases respectively, with 22 bases between them. The CDR3 region has the DNA TGTGCCGGCCGGGACCCTGCTTCGGGTAGGGCCAACGTCCTGACTTTC. The encoded protein is CAGRDPASGRANVLTF.

CDR3 sequence: CASSPGQSYEQYF. The CDR3 DNA follows: TGCGCCAGCAGCCCGGGACAGTCCTACGAGCAGTACTTC. This chain connects TRBV5-1 to TRBJ2-7; 7 positions match TRBD1. The CDR3 covers 13 residues. Losses at the gene ends were 4 bases for V and 1 base for J; bases not matched to a gene: 2. Per germline, CDR1 SGHRS and CDR2 YFSETQ. Based on the CDR3 plus reference TRBV5-1 and TRBJ2-7, the full variable domain is KAGVTQTPRYLIKTRGQQVTLSCSPISGHRSVSWYQQTPGQGLQFLFEYFSETQRNKGNFPGRFSGRQFSNSRSEMNVSTLELGDSALYLCASSPGQSYEQYFGPGTRLTVT.

The rearrangement links TRBV19 to TRBJ2-7, with TRBD2 matching over 10 bases. The CDR3 contains 16 residues. Trimming cost V 3 bases and J 5 bases; bases outside gene matches: 10. Germline V lookup: CDR1 LNHDA, CDR2 SQIVND (reference sequence). This CDR3 reads CASSIWLTSGQHEQYF. In nucleotides, the CDR3 is TGTGCCAGTAGTATTTGGTTGACTAGCGGGCAACACGAGCAGTACTTC.

The V gene is TRBV9, the J gene TRBJ2-7; no firm D call. There are 15 residues in the CDR3. Germline CDR1 reads SGDLS; CDR2 reads YYNGEE. V was pared by 4 bases and J by 4 bases, with 18 bases between. CDR3 sequence (DNA): TGTGCCAGCAGCAAAGGCTCCCTGCTCCTGTACGAGCAGTACTTC. It is translated as CASSKGSLLLYEQYF.

The chain joins TRBV5-4 to TRBJ1-1; D gene uncertain. The CDR3 spans 13 residues. The V end lost 4 bases, the J end lost 6 bases, and 13 bases lay between the germline ends. Germline values: CDR1 SGHNT, CDR2 YYREEE (reference sequence). The CDR3 spells CASSTGIWAEAFF. The DNA for the CDR3 is TGTGCCAGCAGCACGGGAATCTGGGCTGAAGCTTTCTTT.

The genes are TRBV25-1 and TRBJ2-3; no clear D. The length of the CDR3 is 12 residues. V was cut by 4 bases and J by 5 bases, with 7 bases left in between. Per the germline V gene, CDR1 is MGHDK and CDR2 is SYGVNS. CDR3 DNA sequence: TGTGCCAGCAGTGGTAACAGAGATACGCAGTATTTT. Translated, it gives CASSGNRDTQYF.

V usage is TRBV30 and J usage is TRBJ1-4; no clear D. Trimming stripped 2 bases from V and 8 bases from J, with 6 bases between. This CDR3 region has 11 residues. Germline CDR1 GTSNPN, CDR2 SVGIG (reference sequence). CDR3 sequence reads: CAWSIREKLFF. Written as DNA, the CDR3 is TGTGCCTGGAGTATCCGGGAAAAACTGTTTTTT.

This clone was found a few times. The gene calls are TRBV6-1 and TRBJ2-2; tentative D call: TRBD1 (6 bases). Trimming left V 4 bases short and J 4 bases short, with 19 bases between. Germline V lookup: CDR1 MNHNS, CDR2 SASEGT. This CDR3 contains 17 residues. In DNA, the CDR3 is TGTGCCAGCAGTGCGAGACAGGCCACCTTATTCACCGGGGAGCTGTTTTTT. Its translation: CASSARQATLFTGELFF.

The chain joins TRBV19 to TRBJ2-5; a weak D match, TRBD1 (6 bases). Germline lookup yields CDR1 LNHDA and CDR2 SQIVND (reference sequence). This CDR3 is 13 amino acids long. Trimming took off 5 bases at V and 9 bases at J, with 16 bases between the two ends. Written as DNA, the CDR3 is TGTGCCAGTAGTGAGGCAGCCGAGGGGGCCCAGTACTTC. Its translation: CASSEAAEGAQYF. The full variable domain, in which reference TRBV19 and TRBJ2-5 provide the parts outside the CDR3, is DGGITQSPKYLFRKEGQNVTLSCEQNLNHDAMYWYRQDPGQGLRLIYYSQIVNDFQKGDIAEGYSVSREKKESFPLTVTSAQKNPTAFYLCASSEAAEGAQYFGPGTRLLVL.

For the CDR3, the DNA is TGTGCCAGCATAAGGACAGCCACTAACTATGGCTACACCTTC. Translation: CASIRTATNYGYTF. The chain recombines TRBV2 with TRBJ1-2; D may be TRBD1 (6 bases). The CDR3 sequence is 14 residues long. Germline V CDR1 and CDR2: SNHLY, FYNNEI. The V gene lost 7 bases and the J gene lost 0 bases, with 12 bases spanning the gap.

The chain uses TRBV28 and TRBJ2-1; 10 nucleotides line up with TRBD2. Germline lookup yields CDR1 MDHEN and CDR2 SYDVKM. V trimming: 8 bases; J trimming: 8 bases; junction bases outside the gene matches: 6. This CDR3 spans 13 amino acids. The CDR3 protein is CASGTSGKDEQFF. CDR3 DNA: TGTGCCAGCGGAACTAGCGGGAAGGATGAGCAGTTCTTC.

The chain links TRBV28 to TRBJ2-7; 12 nucleotides align to TRBD1. Germline CDR1 is MDHEN and CDR2 is SYDVKM. Trimming cost V 4 bases and J 3 bases; bases outside gene matches: 10. The CDR3 is made up of 17 amino acids. In DNA form, the CDR3 reads TGTGCCAGCAGTTCCCCGGGACAGGGGGCCCGAATCTACGAGCAGTACTTC. Translation gives CASSSPGQGARIYEQYF.

The V call is TRBV7-2, the J call TRBJ2-7; D assignment may be TRBD1 or TRBD2 (6 bases each). Trimming removed 5 bases from V and 6 bases from J, with 17 bases in between. The germline CDR1 and CDR2 sequences are SGHTA and FQGNSA. This CDR3 has 14 residues. CDR3 DNA sequence: TGTGCCAGCAGCCCCCGCCTGGGGGGCCGCGAGCAGTACTTC. Protein product: CASSPRLGGREQYF.

As DNA, the CDR3 is TGTGCCAGCAGCTTAGTCGGCGGGTACCAAGAGACCCAGTACTTC. Its protein is CASSLVGGYQETQYF. V and J are TRBV7-9 and TRBJ2-5; perhaps TRBD2 as D (5 bases). The CDR3 totals 15 residues. Deletions cut 1 base from V and 0 bases from J, with 9 bases between. Per the germline V gene, CDR1 is SEHNR and CDR2 is FQNEAQ (reference sequence).

This clone has just a few counts. The rearrangement uses TRBV6-1 and TRBJ2-4, with D possibly being TRBD1 or TRBD2 (5 bases each). The CDR3 runs to 17 residues. Germline assignment: CDR1 MNHNS and CDR2 SASEGT. V gave up 3 bases and J gave up 3 bases, with 18 bases separating them. The CDR3 spells CASSDTIWGYGKNIQYF. CDR3 nucleotides: TGTGCCAGCAGTGATACAATTTGGGGGTACGGCAAAAACATTCAGTACTTC.

This chain uses TRBV7-9 with TRBJ2-2, with D unclear. The germline CDR1 and CDR2 sequences are SEHNR and FQNEAQ (reference sequence). The V end was cut by 2 bases, the J end by 1 base, with 11 bases between. The CDR3 has 16 amino acids. The DNA of the CDR3 is TGTGCCAGCAGCTTAACTACTGTGGGGAACACCGGGGAGCTGTTTTTT. Amino acid sequence: CASSLTTVGNTGELFF. Together with reference TRBV7-9 and TRBJ2-2, the CDR3 gives the full variable domain: DTGVSQNPRHKITKRGQNVTFRCDPISEHNRLYWYRQTLGQGPEFLTYFQNEAQLEKSRLLSDRFSAERPKGSFSTLEIQRTEQGDSAMYLCASSLTTVGNTGELFFGEGSRLTVL.